This is a list of T cell receptor beta chains from one sample in a study of T-cell memory formation after mild COVID-19. TCRdb analysed the 5' RACE reads with MiXCR anew, one entry per CDR3 protein. The sample lists over 500,000 distinct CDR3 sequences, around a sixth seen once, with around 7.8% in the top ten. Sequencing used PBMCs or a T cell subset sorted from them (not recorded which). The source is an adult woman who had mild COVID-19 (a few samples of this study predate the infection). Cell type and time point are not known. Both conserved end residues are part of each CDR3. The order of the fields is clone size, CDR3 length, D gene, V gene, J gene, CDR3 DNA, CDR3 protein. A D gene is named only where the DNA matches it firmly. Expanded clones get a size class; other rows say once, few or many, or leave the size out.

size: -
length: 15
D: -
V: TRBV11-1
J: TRBJ2-2
DNA: TGTGCCAGCAGCTTAGCGCGGCTGAACACCGGGGAGCTGTTTTTT
CDR3: CASSLARLNTGELFF

size: -
length: 14
D: -
V: TRBV20-1
J: TRBJ2-5
DNA: TGCAGTGCTACCGGCACAACAAACGGAGAGACCCAGTACTTC
CDR3: CSATGTTNGETQYF

size: few
length: 14
D: TRBD1
V: TRBV3-1
J: TRBJ2-5
DNA: TGTGCCAGCAGCCGGTCGACAGGGGTAGAGACCCAGTACTTC
CDR3: CASSRSTGVETQYF

size: -
length: 14
D: -
V: TRBV20-1
J: TRBJ1-1
DNA: TGCAGTGCTAGAGAGCCGGCAGGGTCCACTGAAGCTTTCTTT
CDR3: CSAREPAGSTEAFF

size: -
length: 14
D: -
V: TRBV12-3/TRBV12-4
J: TRBJ2-5
DNA: TGTGCCAGCAGTTTTCGGGCAGGGAAAGAGACCCAGTACTTC
CDR3: CASSFRAGKETQYF

size: -
length: 17
D: TRBD1
V: TRBV10-3
J: TRBJ2-7
DNA: TGTGCCATCAGTGACCACCCTAGGGACAGACCCCGAGGGGAGCAGTACTTC
CDR3: CAISDHPRDRPRGEQYF

size: few
length: 16
D: TRBD2
V: TRBV5-6
J: TRBJ2-3
DNA: TGTGCCAGCAGCTGGATCTTAGCGGGGTACACAGATACGCAGTATTTT
CDR3: CASSWILAGYTDTQYF

size: few
length: 15
D: -
V: TRBV6-1
J: TRBJ2-7
DNA: TGTGCCAGCAGGGTACACCGGGACCTTTCCTACGAGCAGTACTTC
CDR3: CASRVHRDLSYEQYF

size: -
length: 16
D: TRBD2
V: TRBV5-1
J: TRBJ2-5
DNA: TGCGCCAGCAGCCGGGGCGGGACTAGCGGGCAAGAGACCCAGTACTTC
CDR3: CASSRGGTSGQETQYF

size: -
length: 14
D: -
V: TRBV11-1
J: TRBJ1-2
DNA: TGTGCCAGCAGCCACCGGTGGGGGCTCTATGGCTACACCTTC
CDR3: CASSHRWGLYGYTF

size: -
length: 15
D: -
V: TRBV19
J: TRBJ2-7
DNA: TGTGCCAGTAGTATAGGGTGGTACAGCTCCTACGAGCAGTACTTC
CDR3: CASSIGWYSSYEQYF

size: few
length: 15
D: -
V: TRBV20-1
J: TRBJ2-7
DNA: TGCAGTGCTAGATCCGGGGACCTTTTGTCCTACGAGCAGTACTTC
CDR3: CSARSGDLLSYEQYF

size: -
length: 14
D: -
V: TRBV7-8
J: TRBJ1-1
DNA: TGTGCCAGCAGCTTAGAGGCCTCGAACACTGAAGCTTTCTTT
CDR3: CASSLEASNTEAFF

size: few
length: 16
D: TRBD1
V: TRBV7-6
J: TRBJ1-3
DNA: TGTGCCAGCAGCATCTCCGGGACAGGGTTTGGAAACACCATATATTTT
CDR3: CASSISGTGFGNTIYF

size: many
length: 16
D: TRBD2
V: TRBV28
J: TRBJ2-1
DNA: TGTGCCAGCAGGGGAATGGGCGGGAGGGGGTACAATGAGCAGTTCTTC
CDR3: CASRGMGGRGYNEQFF

size: few
length: 16
D: TRBD1
V: TRBV11-2
J: TRBJ2-2
DNA: TGTGCCAGCAGCTCCCGGACAGGGGTGAACACCGGGGAGCTGTTTTTT
CDR3: CASSSRTGVNTGELFF

size: many
length: 15
D: TRBD2
V: TRBV29-1
J: TRBJ2-1
DNA: TGCAGCGTTGAACCAGCGGGAGTTTCCTACAATGAGCAGTTCTTC
CDR3: CSVEPAGVSYNEQFF

size: few
length: 18
D: -
V: TRBV6-5
J: TRBJ1-2
DNA: TGTGCCAGCAGTTACTCGGCGGCAGGGACTCATACTAACTATGGCTACACCTTC
CDR3: CASSYSAAGTHTNYGYTF

size: -
length: 17
D: -
V: TRBV7-2
J: TRBJ2-2
DNA: TGTGCCAGCAGCTTAGGGGGCGGCACTGCGAACACCGGGGAGCTGTTTTTT
CDR3: CASSLGGGTANTGELFF

size: few
length: 14
D: -
V: TRBV27
J: TRBJ2-3
DNA: TGTGCCAGCAGTTTATCCTATCTTGGAGATACGCAGTATTTT
CDR3: CASSLSYLGDTQYF

size: -
length: 18
D: -
V: TRBV7-9
J: TRBJ2-7
DNA: TGTGCCAGCAGCGCCAAAGTCGGGTCAGATACCGACTCCTACGAGCAGTACTTC
CDR3: CASSAKVGSDTDSYEQYF

size: few
length: 16
D: -
V: TRBV21-1
J: TRBJ1-6
DNA: TGTGCCAGCAGCAAAGCCGGTCAGGGGGTGGATTCACCCCTCCACTTT
CDR3: CASSKAGQGVDSPLHF

size: many
length: 15
D: TRBD2
V: TRBV20-1
J: TRBJ2-7
DNA: TGCAGTGCTAGAGACTACCTAGCGGGAGTCGGCGAGCAGTACTTC
CDR3: CSARDYLAGVGEQYF

size: -
length: 14
D: -
V: TRBV6-2/TRBV6-3
J: TRBJ2-1
DNA: TGTGCCAGCAGTTACGGGGCATCCTACAATGAGCAGTTCTTC
CDR3: CASSYGASYNEQFF

size: -
length: 16
D: TRBD2
V: TRBV3-1
J: TRBJ2-7
DNA: TGTGCCAGCCGCCGATTTTCTAGCGGTCTCCTAGGCGAGCAGTACTTC
CDR3: CASRRFSSGLLGEQYF

size: -
length: 11
D: -
V: TRBV20-1
J: TRBJ2-1
DNA: TGCAGTGCTAGTAAGGGGAATGAGCAGTTCTTC
CDR3: CSASKGNEQFF

size: few
length: 17
D: TRBD2
V: TRBV6-2/TRBV6-3
J: TRBJ2-7
DNA: TGTGCCAGCAGCGGACTAGCGGGAGTCCCCATCCCCTACGAGCAGTACTTC
CDR3: CASSGLAGVPIPYEQYF

size: few
length: 16
D: -
V: TRBV4-1
J: TRBJ2-5
DNA: TGCGCCAGCAGCCAAGGAACCAGGGGTTTACAAGAGACCCAGTACTTC
CDR3: CASSQGTRGLQETQYF

size: few
length: 16
D: TRBD1
V: TRBV5-1
J: TRBJ1-1
DNA: TGCGCCAGCAGCTCGGGGGGGCGACAGGGGTGGACTGAAGCTTTCTTT
CDR3: CASSSGGRQGWTEAFF

size: few
length: 16
D: -
V: TRBV2
J: TRBJ2-7
DNA: TGTGCCAGCAGTCCAATATACCGACAGCGAACCTACGAGCAGTACTTC
CDR3: CASSPIYRQRTYEQYF

size: -
length: 14
D: -
V: TRBV5-1
J: TRBJ2-7
DNA: TGCGCCAGCAGCTCCGAAAACAGGGCCTACGAGCAGTACTTC
CDR3: CASSSENRAYEQYF

size: -
length: 14
D: -
V: TRBV9
J: TRBJ2-3
DNA: TGTGCCAGCAGCGCGGACAACTCCCCAGATACGCAGTATTTT
CDR3: CASSADNSPDTQYF

size: few
length: 13
D: -
V: TRBV3-1
J: TRBJ2-7
DNA: TGTGCCAGCAGCCAGGATGGGTCTGGCAAGCAGTACTTC
CDR3: CASSQDGSGKQYF

size: few
length: 16
D: -
V: TRBV7-9
J: TRBJ2-1
DNA: TGTGCCAGCAGCCTGGGTCGTACAGGGATCTACAATGAGCAGTTCTTC
CDR3: CASSLGRTGIYNEQFF

size: few
length: 15
D: -
V: TRBV9
J: TRBJ2-1
DNA: TGTGCCAGCAGCGTAGACGGTTCGTTCTACAATGAGCAGTTCTTC
CDR3: CASSVDGSFYNEQFF

size: -
length: 16
D: TRBD1
V: TRBV5-1
J: TRBJ2-1
DNA: TGCGCCAGCAGCCTAACGACAGGGGGCACGGGCAATGAGCAGTTCTTC
CDR3: CASSLTTGGTGNEQFF

size: -
length: 13
D: -
V: TRBV5-4
J: TRBJ2-5
DNA: TGTGCCAGCAGCAGCAGTCTCCAAGAGACCCAGTACTTC
CDR3: CASSSSLQETQYF

size: few
length: 15
D: TRBD1
V: TRBV5-6
J: TRBJ2-1
DNA: TGTGCCAGCAGCTTGGAGGGACAGGGTGCCAATGAGCAGTTCTTC
CDR3: CASSLEGQGANEQFF

size: many
length: 16
D: -
V: TRBV9
J: TRBJ2-7
DNA: TGTGCCAGCAGCGTAGCATCCGATCCAGGGCTCTACGAGCAGTACTTC
CDR3: CASSVASDPGLYEQYF

size: few
length: 15
D: TRBD1
V: TRBV5-5
J: TRBJ2-1
DNA: TGTGCCAGCAGCTACTTACCGGGACAGGGAAATGAGCAGTTCTTC
CDR3: CASSYLPGQGNEQFF

size: -
length: 17
D: TRBD2
V: TRBV5-1
J: TRBJ2-3
DNA: TGCGCCAGCAGCTTGGGACTAGCGGGGGGTATCACAGATACGCAGTATTTT
CDR3: CASSLGLAGGITDTQYF

size: -
length: 16
D: -
V: TRBV5-1
J: TRBJ2-2
DNA: TGCGCCAGCAGCTTGGTGGTGGGGGCCAACACCGGGGAGCTGTTTTTT
CDR3: CASSLVVGANTGELFF

size: few
length: 17
D: TRBD1
V: TRBV3-1
J: TRBJ1-5
DNA: TGTGCCAGCAGCCAGTCCACAGGGGCCCTTAGCAATCAGCCCCAGCATTTT
CDR3: CASSQSTGALSNQPQHF

size: -
length: 17
D: TRBD2
V: TRBV7-3
J: TRBJ2-2
DNA: TGTGCCAGCAGTTACTTGGTCGGGAGGTGGGACACCGGGGAGCTGTTTTTT
CDR3: CASSYLVGRWDTGELFF

size: few
length: 15
D: TRBD1
V: TRBV6-5
J: TRBJ2-5
DNA: TGTGCCAGCAGTAGAAACAGGGGCCGCCGAGAGACCCAGTACTTC
CDR3: CASSRNRGRRETQYF

size: many
length: 14
D: TRBD1
V: TRBV7-7
J: TRBJ2-3
DNA: TGTGCTAGCAGCCCCGACAGGGGGACAGATACGCAGTATTTT
CDR3: CASSPDRGTDTQYF

size: few
length: 13
D: TRBD2
V: TRBV11-2
J: TRBJ2-3
DNA: TGTGCCAGCAGCCAAACTAGCGAAAACACGCAGTATTTT
CDR3: CASSQTSENTQYF

size: -
length: 12
D: -
V: TRBV5-1
J: TRBJ2-3
DNA: TGCGCCAGCAGCCACCCGACAGATACGCAGTATTTT
CDR3: CASSHPTDTQYF

size: once
length: 10
D: -
V: TRBV23-1
J: TRBJ1-6
DNA: TGCGCCAGCAGTCAATCACCCCTCCACTTT
CDR3: CASSQSPLHF

size: once
length: 16
D: TRBD1
V: TRBV7-9
J: TRBJ1-1
DNA: TGTGCCAGCACCTCATCTTGGACAGGGGGCAAAACTGAAGCTTTCTTT
CDR3: CASTSSWTGGKTEAFF

size: few
length: 14
D: -
V: TRBV6-5
J: TRBJ1-2
DNA: TGTGCCAGCAGGCGGGACGAAGGATTATATGGCTACACCTTC
CDR3: CASRRDEGLYGYTF

size: few
length: 14
D: TRBD2
V: TRBV7-2
J: TRBJ2-2
DNA: TGTGCCAGCACTAGCGGGAGTGTGCCCGGGGAGCTGTTTTTT
CDR3: CASTSGSVPGELFF

size: -
length: 16
D: -
V: TRBV7-9
J: TRBJ2-5
DNA: TGTGCCAGCAGCTTAGCGTCTGAAGAGGGCGTGGAGACCCAGTACTTC
CDR3: CASSLASEEGVETQYF

size: -
length: 15
D: TRBD2
V: TRBV7-2
J: TRBJ2-1
DNA: TGTGCCAGCAGCGTGACTAGCGGGACTGCGAATGAGCAGTTCTTC
CDR3: CASSVTSGTANEQFF

size: -
length: 14
D: -
V: TRBV25-1
J: TRBJ2-3
DNA: TGTGCCAGCAGTGATTCGGGGTTTGATGATACGCAGTATTTT
CDR3: CASSDSGFDDTQYF

size: few
length: 16
D: -
V: TRBV5-1
J: TRBJ1-6
DNA: TGCGCCAGCAGCCTGGGGCAGGGACCGGGAAATTCACCCCTCCACTTT
CDR3: CASSLGQGPGNSPLHF

size: few
length: 15
D: -
V: TRBV5-4
J: TRBJ2-3
DNA: TGTGCCAGCAGCTACGCCGGAGATAGCACAGATACGCAGTATTTT
CDR3: CASSYAGDSTDTQYF

size: few
length: 15
D: -
V: TRBV5-1
J: TRBJ2-7
DNA: TGCGCCAGCAGCTTGCTTGCCCAAGGGGCCTACGAGCAGTACTTC
CDR3: CASSLLAQGAYEQYF